The T cell receptor beta chain described here comes from a study of T cells in Graves' hyperthyroidism and ophthalmopathy. 8.5 to 10 ml of fresh peripheral blood supplied the PBMCs. This clonotype was recorded a few times. The CDR3 has 12 amino acids. With 6 bases removed from V and 10 bases from J, the gap between germline ends came to 15 bases. Per germline, CDR1 MNHNS and CDR2 SASEGT. The source material, RNA transcripts, was used to amplify TCR beta CDR3 regions. The TCR CDR3 was amplified in a first-round RT-PCR using the HTBI primer set. Each CDR3 protein is one row after TCRdb ran MiXCR on the multiplex PCR reads. This table holds about 410,000 distinct CDR3 sequences, about 14% found once.

The sequenced material came from blood. The chain is built from TRBV6-1 and TRBJ1-1, with D hard to call. The receptor was isolated from a man aged 18 to 35 with Graves' ophthalmopathy. Written as DNA, the CDR3 is TGTGCCAGCAGGACGGGAGGATTGAGAGCTTTCTTT. It yields the protein CASRTGGLRAFF.